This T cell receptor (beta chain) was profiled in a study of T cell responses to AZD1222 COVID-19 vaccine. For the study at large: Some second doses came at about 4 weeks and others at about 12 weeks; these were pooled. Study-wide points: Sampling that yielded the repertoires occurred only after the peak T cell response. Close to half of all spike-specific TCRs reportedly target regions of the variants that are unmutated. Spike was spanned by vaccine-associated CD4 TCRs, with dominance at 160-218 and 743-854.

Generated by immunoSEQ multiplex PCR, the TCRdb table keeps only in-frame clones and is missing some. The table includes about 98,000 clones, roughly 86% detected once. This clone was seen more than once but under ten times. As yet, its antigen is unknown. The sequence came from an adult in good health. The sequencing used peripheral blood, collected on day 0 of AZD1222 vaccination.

CDR3: CASSSTGTGRYEQYF. In DNA, the CDR3 is TGTGCCAGCAGTTCAACCGGGACAGGGCGTTACGAGCAGTACTTC. This rearrangement joins TRBV27 to TRBJ2-7, with 9 nucleotides matching TRBD1. CDR1 and CDR2 (germline): MNHEY, SMNVEV (reference sequence). The junction had 8 bases not matched to a gene; V was cut back by 4 bases and J by 4 bases. CDR3 length: 15 residues.